Following are 20 T cell receptor beta chains from one sample sequenced in a study of T-cell memory formation after mild COVID-19 (dated by TCRdb to the early 2020s). The library was built by means of 5' RACE. Instrument on record: Illumina NovaSeq 6000. TCRdb reprocessing: public reads trimmed at Q25 with fastp, clones called with MiXCR, in-frame beta chains kept. Rows merge per CDR3 protein into single entries with the most common DNA and genes. This sample comprises 470,000 or so distinct CDR3 sequences, approximately 23% of them detected only once. The top ten hold under 15% of the sample. Sequenced sample: PBMCs or a T cell subset sorted from them (not recorded which). Receptors originate from an adult woman who had mild COVID-19 (a few samples of this study predate the infection). The sample titles of this study are shuffled in the database, so cell type and time point are left out; the donor was told from shared clones.

A few counts support this clonotype. The chain uses TRBV4-2 and TRBJ2-7, with 8 bases identical to TRBD1. Germline V gene data show CDR1 as LGHNA and CDR2 as YNFKEQ. J lost 3 bases, V lost 2 bases, and 3 bases had no gene match. The CDR3 sequence is 14 residues long. The CDR3 DNA sequence: TGTGCCAGCAGCCAATTGGACAGGGACTACGAGCAGTACTTC. This translates into CASSQLDRDYEQYF.

J is TRBJ1-2 and V is TRBV4-3, with a possible D match to TRBD1 (6 bases). Trimming left V 0 bases short and J 1 base short, with 9 bases between. The CDR3 spans 15 residues. The germline V gene encodes CDR1 LGHNA and CDR2 YSLEER. CDR3 region: CASSQESGVNYGYTF. CDR3 nucleotide sequence: TGCGCCAGCAGCCAAGAATCAGGGGTTAACTATGGCTACACCTTC.

The V call is TRBV20-1, the J call TRBJ2-7, with a weak D call TRBD2 (6 bases). Germline V CDR1 and CDR2: DFQATT, SNEGSKA (reference sequence). V was clipped by 7 bases and J by 0 bases, with 13 bases between them. The CDR3 has 13 amino acids. The CDR3 protein is CSVSGGISYEQYF. CDR3 DNA: TGCAGTGTTAGCGGCGGGATCTCCTACGAGCAGTACTTC.

The CDR3 region is CASSQDVDGERAYQETQYF. Here the CDR3 DNA reads TGTGCCAGCAGCCAAGATGTAGACGGCGAGCGGGCCTACCAAGAGACCCAGTACTTC. This chain uses TRBV3-1 with TRBJ2-5; D might be TRBD2 (6 bases). V shed 0 bases and J shed 0 bases, with 20 bases lying between them. The CDR3 consists of 19 residues. The germline gives CDR1 LGHDT, CDR2 YNNKEL (reference sequence).

This clonotype was seen more than once but under ten times. Germline is not matched at one junction end, which may reflect a read error. The chain is built from TRBV30 and TRBJ2-7; D gene unclear. Per germline, CDR1 GTSNPN and CDR2 SVGIG (reference sequence). CDR3 length: 12 residues. Here the CDR3 DNA reads TGTGCCTGGAGCACGCTGACCTACGCGCAGTACTTC. Translating gives CAWSTLTYAQYF.

The V gene is TRBV12-3 or TRBV12-4, the J gene TRBJ1-5; 8 bases are shared with TRBD1. The V and J ends lost 6 bases and 3 bases, in that order; junction bases with no gene match: 7. The CDR3 spans 15 residues. In DNA form, the CDR3 reads TGTGCCAGCAGGCTAGGGACAGGTATCAATCAGCCCCAGCATTTT. The encoded protein is CASRLGTGINQPQHF.

Comment on this clonotype: A junction end diverges from the germline sequence, so it may reflect a read error. The chain recombines TRBV25-1 with TRBJ2-7, with D perhaps TRBD2 (6 bases). Germline lookup yields CDR1 MGHDK and CDR2 SYGVNS. The CDR3 sequence is 15 residues long. The CDR3 loop reads CDSSEWRDGLYEQYF. The CDR3 DNA reads as TGTGACAGCAGTGAATGGAGGGACGGCCTCTACGAGCAGTACTTC.

V usage is TRBV12-3 or TRBV12-4 and J usage is TRBJ1-5, with 9 nucleotides matching TRBD1. The CDR3 spans 15 residues. After removal of 5 bases from V and 3 bases from J, the junction contained 5 bases not matched to a gene. CDR3 DNA: TGTGCCAGCAGTGGACAGGGGTTTATCAATCAGCCCCAGCATTTT. Protein: CASSGQGFINQPQHF.

The rearrangement links TRBV20-1 to TRBJ2-3; D not certain. With 3 bases removed from V and 0 bases from J, the gap between germline ends came to 7 bases. This CDR3 has 13 amino acids. Germline lookup yields CDR1 DFQATT and CDR2 SNEGSKA (reference sequence). The CDR3 sequence: CSASPRSTDTQYF. The CDR3 coding sequence is TGCAGTGCTAGCCCGCGGAGCACAGATACGCAGTATTTT.

This clonotype was seen a few times. J is TRBJ2-7 and V is TRBV28; 8 bases align to TRBD1. The trim removed 10 bases at V and 5 bases at J, leaving 7 bases unmatched. CDR1 and CDR2 from the germline V gene are MDHEN and SYDVKM. There are 12 residues in the CDR3. The CDR3 bases are TGTGCCACCTGGACAGGGAACCACGAGCAGTACTTC. It codes for CATWTGNHEQYF.

The V call is TRBV20-1, the J call TRBJ2-7; no definite D call. The CDR3 loop spans 11 amino acids. CDR1 is DFQATT and CDR2 is SNEGSKA in the germline V gene (reference sequence). Trimming shortened V by 1 base and J by 5 bases, and 6 bases separated the two germline ends. The CDR3 protein is CSARGANEQYF. DNA for the CDR3: TGCAGTGCTAGAGGGGCCAACGAGCAGTACTTC.

Concerning this clonotype: One junction end disagrees with the germline gene, perhaps due to a read error. The CDR3 sequence is CASSLDGNGYTF. The CDR3 DNA is TGTGCCAGCAGCTTAGATGGCAATGGCTACACCTTC. The J gene is TRBJ1-2, the V gene TRBV12-3 or TRBV12-4; no reliable D call. CDR3 length: 12 amino acids.

V usage is TRBV24-1 and J usage is TRBJ2-5; D gene ambiguous. CDR1 is KGHDR and CDR2 is SFDVKD in the germline V gene. This CDR3 contains 12 residues. Trimming took off 9 bases at V and 4 bases at J, with 11 bases between the two ends. In DNA, the CDR3 is TGTGCCACCGCCTCGGGTGTAGAGACCCAGTACTTC. Residues: CATASGVETQYF.

This clonotype was seen only a few times. The chain has TRBV7-2 and TRBJ2-3, with D possibly TRBD2 on 6 matching bases. CDR1 and CDR2 (germline): SGHTA, FQGNSA. The CDR3 totals 16 residues. Trimming pared 1 base from V and 2 bases from J, leaving 13 bases between. CDR3 sequence (DNA): TGTGCCAGCAGCTTAGTAGGTAGCGGCCACACAGATACGCAGTATTTT. Encoded protein: CASSLVGSGHTDTQYF.

The sample holds a few counts of this clonotype. V is TRBV6-5 and J is TRBJ2-1, with 9 bases matching TRBD2. V shed 4 bases and J 7 bases; nucleotides not matched to a gene: 11. Germline CDR1 MNHEY, CDR2 SVGAGI. This CDR3 has 16 amino acids. CDR3 nucleotide sequence: TGTGCCAGCAGTTCTGGTAGGCGGGAGGGCCATAATGAGCAGTTCTTC. It yields the protein CASSSGRREGHNEQFF.

The sample holds a few counts of this clonotype. The V and J genes are TRBV10-3 and TRBJ1-1; 9 bases match TRBD1. Per germline, CDR1 ENHRY and CDR2 SYGVKD. The CDR3 totals 14 residues. V lost 10 bases, J lost 5 bases, and 11 bases stayed unmatched. The CDR3 sequence is CATGQGPPGTEAFF. The CDR3 coding sequence is TGTGCCACCGGACAGGGGCCCCCGGGAACTGAAGCTTTCTTT.

CDR3 amino acids: CATSEPTGGANEKLFF. CDR3 DNA sequence: TGTGCCACCAGTGAGCCCACAGGAGGGGCTAATGAAAAACTGTTTTTT. The chain links TRBV24-1 to TRBJ1-4, with D tentatively TRBD1 (5 bases). The CDR3 sequence is 16 residues long. Between the trimmed V and J ends, which lost 4 bases and 3 bases, there was a span of 14 bases. Germline V gene data show CDR1 as KGHDR and CDR2 as SFDVKD.

The table lists this clonotype with a few counts. The V and J genes are TRBV29-1 and TRBJ2-1; D is unclear. Deletions cut 6 bases from V and 1 base from J, with 7 bases between. Germline V lookup: CDR1 SQVTM, CDR2 ANQGSEA. The CDR3 is 12 residues long. As DNA, the CDR3 is TGCAGCGTCCAGGAATCCTACAATGAGCAGTTCTTC. Translating gives CSVQESYNEQFF.

In this sample, this clonotype turned up a few times. The chain employs TRBV29-1 and TRBJ2-7, with D tentatively TRBD1 or TRBD2 (5 bases each). The CDR3 covers 13 residues. Trimming shortened V by 5 bases and J by 6 bases, and 17 bases separated the two germline ends. In germline, CDR1 is SQVTM, CDR2 ANQGSEA. The DNA of the CDR3 is TGCAGCGTTTCGTGGGTAGAGGGGAGCGAGCAGTACTTC. It translates to CSVSWVEGSEQYF.

This chain connects TRBV4-3 to TRBJ2-7; tentative D call: TRBD2 (6 bases). The CDR3 contains 15 residues. V lost 3 bases and J lost 6, with 18 bases in between. Germline-derived CDR1 and CDR2 are LGHNA and YSLEER. Here the CDR3 DNA reads TGCGCCAGCAGCCACGGGACTTCCCCCTTGGGCGAGCAGTACTTC. Its protein product is CASSHGTSPLGEQYF.